This T cell receptor (beta chain) was retrieved from a study of T cell responses to AZD1222 COVID-19 vaccine. Study in general: Pooling was applied to second doses at about 4 or about 12 weeks. Regarding the study as a whole: Donor demographics were predominantly white British with a female majority; clonal diversity may be underestimated.

TCRdb keeps only in-frame clones here, not all; method: immunoSEQ multiplex PCR. The sample has 120,000 to 150,000 clones; more than 80% are singletons. Worth noting for this clone: What it binds is not known. Different DNA sequences within this sample yield the same CDR3.

CDR1 is LNHDA, CDR2 SQIVND, per germline (reference sequence). With 2 bases removed from V and 4 bases from J, the gap between germline ends came to 3 bases. This CDR3 comprises 12 residues. The sample in question was peripheral blood, obtained on day 0 of AZD1222 vaccination. The gene calls are TRBV19 and TRBJ1-5; D is uncertain. The source of this sequence is an adult in good health. The CDR3 DNA sequence: TGTGCCAGTAGTATATCAAATCAGCCCCAGCATTTT. Its translation: CASSISNQPQHF.